These 20 T cell receptor beta chains came from one sample sequenced in a study of PD-1 blockade in classical Hodgkin lymphoma. Here immunoSEQ multiplex PCR was the method, and the copy in TCRdb shows in-frame clones only, minus some. The sample carries tens of thousands of clones, around 80% recorded once. Time point: cycle 4 day 1 (C4D1), after more than five weeks of nivolumab. In every patient, relapse followed autologous stem cell transplantation, while exposure to brentuximab vedotin differed. The input for sequencing was peripheral blood mononuclear cells (PBMCs), taken before the fourth cycle of nivolumab. These receptors were collected from a human donor with classical Hodgkin lymphoma.

The chain carries TRBV10-3 and TRBJ2-7; the D gene is possibly TRBD2 (5 bases). This CDR3 is 13 amino acids long. Germline values: CDR1 ENHRY, CDR2 SYGVKD. Trimming removed 10 bases from V and 6 bases from J, with 19 bases in between. This CDR3 reads CATMSASQTEQYF. The CDR3 DNA is TGTGCCACCATGTCGGCTAGCCAGACCGAGCAGTACTTC.

This chain joins TRBV19 and TRBJ2-5; D not certain. V was trimmed by 3 bases and J by 1 base, leaving 6 bases between them. Looked up from germline, CDR1 is LNHDA and CDR2 is SQIVND (reference sequence). This CDR3 region has 13 residues. The CDR3 loop is CASSIRVQETQYF. Here the CDR3 DNA reads TGTGCCAGTAGTATCCGGGTCCAAGAGACCCAGTACTTC.

CDR3 in amino acids: CAISETQGENEQYF. For the CDR3, the DNA is TGTGCCATCAGTGAGACACAGGGGGAGAACGAGCAGTACTTC. The chain employs TRBV10-3 and TRBJ2-7, with TRBD1 matching over 8 bases. J lost 5 bases, V lost 2 bases, and 5 bases had no gene match. The CDR3 has 14 residues. CDR1 is ENHRY, CDR2 SYGVKD, per germline.

The chain has TRBV5-1 and TRBJ1-4; perhaps TRBD1 as D (5 bases). CDR3 length: 16 residues. Germline V gene sequence: CDR1 SGHRS, CDR2 YFSETQ. Between the trimmed V and J ends, which lost 3 bases and 0 bases, there was a span of 12 bases. CDR3 nucleotide sequence: TGCGCCAGCAGCTCTGGGACGGGAGCAACTAATGAAAAACTGTTTTTT. Amino acids: CASSSGTGATNEKLFF.

A few counts support this clone. The CDR3 DNA reads TGTGCCAGCAGTTCCGCGCCCATCAAACCAAGGACAGGGCCGAGCTCTGGGGCCAACGTCCTGACTTTC. It is translated as CASSSAPIKPRTGPSSGANVLTF. The J gene is TRBJ2-6, the V gene TRBV28, with TRBD1 matching over 8 bases. Germline loops: CDR1 MDHEN, CDR2 SYDVKM. This CDR3 is built from 23 residues. Unmatched junction bases numbered 23, after V lost 4 bases and J lost 0 bases.

The chain carries TRBV5-6 and TRBJ1-1; 8 bases are shared with TRBD1. The ends lost 6 bases at V and 1 base at J; junction bases unmatched: 11. CDR1 is SGHDT, CDR2 YYEEEE, per germline. The CDR3 extends over 16 amino acids. DNA for the CDR3: TGTGCCAGCATCTGGAAGCCCGGGACAGGGAACACTGAAGCTTTCTTT. It is translated as CASIWKPGTGNTEAFF.

The chain's CDR3 is CASSLGGWRIDEQFF. The CDR3 bases are TGTGCCAGCAGCTTAGGCGGTTGGAGAATCGATGAGCAGTTCTTC. The chain links TRBV7-2 to TRBJ2-1, with D unresolved. With 1 base removed from V and 8 bases from J, the gap between germline ends came to 15 bases. Germline V gives CDR1 SGHTA, CDR2 FQGNSA. The CDR3 has 15 residues.

This rearrangement joins TRBV5-1 to TRBJ1-2; D may be TRBD1 (5 bases). This CDR3 is built from 14 residues. V lost 4 bases and J lost 0, with 10 bases in between. Germline-derived CDR1 and CDR2 are SGHRS and YFSETQ. As DNA, the CDR3 is TGCGCCAGCAGCCCAGGGTCTACTAACTATGGCTACACCTTC. Its protein product is CASSPGSTNYGYTF.

This sequence joins TRBV13 and TRBJ2-7, with TRBD2 matching over 13 bases. V was clipped by 5 bases and J by 0 bases; unmatched bases: 7. This CDR3 spans 17 amino acids. CDR1 PRHDT and CDR2 FYEKMQ come from the germline V gene (reference sequence). In DNA, the CDR3 is TGTGCCAGCAGCCTCGGGACTAGCGGGGTGCCCTCCTACGAGCAGTACTTC. It yields the protein CASSLGTSGVPSYEQYF.

This chain connects TRBV5-4 to TRBJ2-5, with TRBD2 matching over 14 bases. The CDR3 contains 16 residues. Germline CDR1 SGHNT, CDR2 YYREEE (reference sequence). Trimming removed 4 bases from V and 8 bases from J; junction bases left unmatched: 10. The CDR3 bases are TGTGCCAGCAGCCCAGAGGGACTAGCGGGAGTAGGTACCCAGTACTTC. Its translation: CASSPEGLAGVGTQYF.

This chain links TRBV18 with TRBJ1-5; tentatively, D is TRBD1 (5 bases). Germline lookup yields CDR1 KGHSH and CDR2 LQKENI. The CDR3 length is 15 residues. Trimming took 6 bases from V and 7 from J, leaving 19 bases between them. The CDR3 loop reads CASSPPGTGIQPQHF. DNA for the CDR3: TGTGCCAGCTCGCCGCCGGGGACCGGAATACAGCCCCAGCATTTT. Drawing the rest from reference TRBV18 and TRBJ1-5, the complete variable domain is NAGVMQNPRHLVRRRGQEARLRCSPMKGHSHVYWYRQLPEEGLKFMVYLQKENIIDESGMPKERFSAEFPKEGPSILRIQQVVRGDSAAYFCASSPPGTGIQPQHFGDGTRLSIL.

This clone was picked up one time. The V and J genes are TRBV15 and TRBJ2-5, with D perhaps TRBD1 (5 bases). Trimming left V 8 bases short and J 5 bases short, with 12 bases between. The V gene's germline CDR1 is LNHNV and CDR2 YYDKDF (reference sequence). The CDR3 runs to 12 residues. Here the CDR3 reads CATALGAETQYF. The DNA for the CDR3 is TGTGCCACCGCCTTAGGGGCCGAGACCCAGTACTTC.

The genes are TRBV28 and TRBJ1-5; weak D call: TRBD1 (6 bases). This CDR3 has 17 residues. The V end lost 6 bases, the J end lost 0 bases, and 18 bases lay between the germline ends. Germline lookup yields CDR1 MDHEN and CDR2 SYDVKM. CDR3 nucleotide sequence: TGTGCCAGCAGCTCCCTGGGGGGGCTTTTTAGCAATCAGCCCCAGCATTTT. Translated: CASSSLGGLFSNQPQHF.

The genes are TRBV7-8 and TRBJ2-5, with 9 nucleotides matching TRBD2. V shed 5 bases and J 5 bases; nucleotides not matched to a gene: 6. The CDR3 loop spans 14 amino acids. CDR1 SGHVS and CDR2 FQNEAQ come from the germline V gene. The CDR3 nucleotides are TGTGCCAGCAGCCGAGGGACTAGCTGGGAGACCCAGTACTTC. It encodes CASSRGTSWETQYF.

The CDR3 spells CAISVVLRMADYYNEQFF. The CDR3 DNA sequence: TGTGCCATCAGTGTCGTGCTGAGAATGGCGGACTACTACAATGAGCAGTTCTTC. The chain combines TRBV10-3 with TRBJ2-1, with D possibly TRBD2 on 6 matching bases. The V end was cut by 4 bases, the J end by 3 bases, with 22 bases between. The CDR3 is 18 residues long. CDR1 is ENHRY, CDR2 SYGVKD, per germline.

The chain couples TRBV9 to TRBJ2-5, with D possibly being TRBD2 (5 bases). Trimming pared 1 base from V and 7 bases from J, leaving 8 bases between. The V gene's germline CDR1 is SGDLS and CDR2 YYNGEE. The CDR3 is made up of 12 amino acids. The CDR3 loop reads CASSVFEGTQYF. Written as DNA, the CDR3 is TGTGCCAGCAGCGTATTCGAGGGGACCCAGTACTTC.

In the case of this clone: Other DNA sequences in the sample encode the same CDR3. The chain employs TRBV14 and TRBJ2-7; D unresolved. V lost 1 base and J lost 3, with 7 bases in between. This CDR3 contains 13 residues. Per germline, CDR1 SGHDN and CDR2 FVKESK. The CDR3 nucleotides read TGTGCCAGCAGCCAAGTCGTCGGCTACGAGCAGTACTTC. As protein: CASSQVVGYEQYF.

V usage is TRBV10-3 and J usage is TRBJ1-5; D perhaps matches TRBD1 (5 bases). Germline V CDR1 and CDR2: ENHRY, SYGVKD. The CDR3 is 13 residues long. Trimming removed 6 bases at V and 1 base at J, with 7 bases between. The CDR3 here is CAISWDSNQPQHF. The CDR3 DNA follows: TGTGCCATCAGCTGGGACAGCAATCAGCCCCAGCATTTT.

The chain employs TRBV15 and TRBJ2-1; D call uncertain. CDR3 length: 11 residues. Trimming took 5 bases from V and 5 from J, leaving 4 bases between them. CDR1 is LNHNV, CDR2 YYDKDF, per germline (reference sequence). CDR3 amino acids: CATSVNNEQFF. Here the CDR3 DNA reads TGTGCCACCAGCGTGAACAATGAGCAGTTCTTC.

The chain recombines TRBV13 with TRBJ2-2; TRBD1 is a possible D gene (5 bases). Germline V CDR1 and CDR2: PRHDT, FYEKMQ (reference sequence). The CDR3 length is 16 residues. The V end was cut by 2 bases, the J end by 5 bases, with 15 bases between. The CDR3 DNA reads TGTGCCAGCAGCTTATTCGCTGGAGCAGGGACCGGGGAGCTGTTTTTT. Amino acid sequence: CASSLFAGAGTGELFF. Full variable domain (outside the CDR3, taken from reference TRBV13 and TRBJ2-2): AAGVIQSPRHLIKEKRETATLKCYPIPRHDTVYWYQQGPGQDPQFLISFYEKMQSDKGSIPDRFSAQQFSDYHSELNMSSLELGDSALYFCASSLFAGAGTGELFFGEGSRLTVL.